These T cell receptor beta chains were read from a single sample in a study of blood T cell repertoires in COVID-19. The method was immunoSEQ multiplex PCR; TCRdb's version includes in-frame clones alone and lacks a portion of them. Here the sample spans fewer than 150,000 clones, just under 90% being singletons. The sequenced sample consisted of peripheral blood. The origin of the receptors is a woman aged 40 to 50 with acute or convalescent COVID-19. Both conserved end residues are part of each CDR3. Fields, in order: V gene, D gene, CDR3 length, J gene, clone size, CDR3 DNA, CDR3 protein. A D gene is named only where the DNA matches it firmly. Part of the rows lack a size; the others show once, few, many or a class for expanded clones.

V gene: TRBV5-4
D gene: .
CDR3 length: 15
J gene: TRBJ2-1
clone size: .
CDR3 DNA: TGTGCCAGCAGCTTGGGCGGAAGCTCCTACAATGAGCAGTTCTTC
CDR3 protein: CASSLGGSSYNEQFF

V gene: TRBV3-1/TRBV3-2
D gene: TRBD1
CDR3 length: 13
J gene: TRBJ1-2
clone size: .
CDR3 DNA: TGTGCCAGCAGCCACAGGGGGCGCGGCGGCTACACCTTC
CDR3 protein: CASSHRGRGGYTF

V gene: TRBV18
D gene: TRBD1
CDR3 length: 14
J gene: TRBJ2-7
clone size: .
CDR3 DNA: TGTGCCAGCTCACTGCGCCAGGGGGCAGACGAGCAGTACTTC
CDR3 protein: CASSLRQGADEQYF

V gene: TRBV6-2/TRBV6-3
D gene: TRBD2
CDR3 length: 16
J gene: TRBJ2-1
clone size: .
CDR3 DNA: TGTGCCAGCAGTTACCGGGGTGGGACTAGTGACAATGAGCAGTTCTTC
CDR3 protein: CASSYRGGTSDNEQFF

V gene: TRBV14
D gene: .
CDR3 length: 17
J gene: TRBJ2-7
clone size: .
CDR3 DNA: TGTGCCAGCAGCCAAGAATTCCCCGGGCAGGGCACCTACGAGCAGTACTTC
CDR3 protein: CASSQEFPGQGTYEQYF

V gene: TRBV6-5
D gene: .
CDR3 length: 12
J gene: TRBJ1-1
clone size: .
CDR3 DNA: TGTGCCAGCAGTCGGTGGAACACTGAAGCTTTCTTT
CDR3 protein: CASSRWNTEAFF

V gene: TRBV6-5
D gene: .
CDR3 length: 14
J gene: TRBJ2-3
clone size: .
CDR3 DNA: TGTGCCAGCAGACGACTAGTTACCCCAGATACGCAGTATTTT
CDR3 protein: CASRRLVTPDTQYF

V gene: TRBV9
D gene: TRBD2
CDR3 length: 16
J gene: TRBJ2-3
clone size: .
CDR3 DNA: TGTGCCAGCAGCGTGAGGGACTACGGCCTCACAGATACGCAGTATTTT
CDR3 protein: CASSVRDYGLTDTQYF

V gene: TRBV4-3
D gene: .
CDR3 length: 16
J gene: TRBJ1-2
clone size: .
CDR3 DNA: TGCGCCAGCAGCCAAGGAAGTAGCAGGGGTAACTATGGCTACACCTTC
CDR3 protein: CASSQGSSRGNYGYTF

V gene: TRBV19
D gene: TRBD2
CDR3 length: 11
J gene: TRBJ2-3
clone size: .
CDR3 DNA: TGTGCCAGTACCATAGCGGGGGAGCAGTATTTT
CDR3 protein: CASTIAGEQYF

V gene: TRBV28
D gene: .
CDR3 length: 12
J gene: TRBJ1-2
clone size: .
CDR3 DNA: TGTGCCAGCAGTTTCTCCTTCTATGGCTACACCTTC
CDR3 protein: CASSFSFYGYTF

V gene: TRBV4-3
D gene: .
CDR3 length: 15
J gene: TRBJ2-7
clone size: .
CDR3 DNA: TGCGCCAGCAGCCAGGTCCTAGCGCAAGGCTACGAGCAGTACTTC
CDR3 protein: CASSQVLAQGYEQYF

V gene: TRBV10-3
D gene: .
CDR3 length: 15
J gene: TRBJ1-5
clone size: once
CDR3 DNA: TGTGCCATCAGTGACGGGGGGCTTTTGAATCAGCCCCAGCATTTT
CDR3 protein: CAISDGGLLNQPQHF

V gene: TRBV28
D gene: TRBD1
CDR3 length: 14
J gene: TRBJ2-1
clone size: .
CDR3 DNA: TGTGCCAGCAGTCTAGGGGGCGCCTACAATGAGCAGTTCTTC
CDR3 protein: CASSLGGAYNEQFF

V gene: TRBV7-6
D gene: .
CDR3 length: 16
J gene: TRBJ1-2
clone size: .
CDR3 DNA: TGTGCCAGCAGCCCCCGGGGGGAACTCAATATCTATGGCTACACCTTC
CDR3 protein: CASSPRGELNIYGYTF

V gene: TRBV27
D gene: TRBD2
CDR3 length: 15
J gene: TRBJ2-7
clone size: .
CDR3 DNA: TGTGCCAGCAGTTTTCGGACTAGCGTTTGGAGCGAGCAGTACTTC
CDR3 protein: CASSFRTSVWSEQYF

V gene: TRBV6-2/TRBV6-3
D gene: .
CDR3 length: 12
J gene: TRBJ2-5
clone size: .
CDR3 DNA: TGTGCCAGCAGTTTCGCCGGGGGCGGGGGTTACTTC
CDR3 protein: CASSFAGGGGYF

V gene: TRBV2
D gene: .
CDR3 length: 10
J gene: TRBJ1-4
clone size: .
CDR3 DNA: TGTGCCAGCAGGATGGGGAGACTGTTTTTT
CDR3 protein: CASRMGRLFF

V gene: TRBV7-9
D gene: TRBD1
CDR3 length: 16
J gene: TRBJ1-1
clone size: .
CDR3 DNA: TGTGCCAGCAGCTTAGGGCGGACAGGGGTGGGCACTGAAGCTTTCTTT
CDR3 protein: CASSLGRTGVGTEAFF

V gene: TRBV4-2
D gene: .
CDR3 length: 13
J gene: TRBJ2-7
clone size: .
CDR3 DNA: TGTGCCAGCAGCCAAGATCAGGCCTACGAGCAGTACTTC
CDR3 protein: CASSQDQAYEQYF

V gene: TRBV3-1/TRBV3-2
D gene: TRBD2
CDR3 length: 17
J gene: TRBJ2-7
clone size: once
CDR3 DNA: TGTGCCAGCAGCCAATTGATCAGCGGGGGGTCCTCGTACGAGCAGTACTTC
CDR3 protein: CASSQLISGGSSYEQYF

V gene: TRBV6-5
D gene: TRBD1
CDR3 length: 15
J gene: TRBJ1-1
clone size: .
CDR3 DNA: TGTGCCAGCAGTTACGGGACAGGGGCGAACACTGAAGCTTTCTTT
CDR3 protein: CASSYGTGANTEAFF

V gene: TRBV18
D gene: TRBD1
CDR3 length: 17
J gene: TRBJ1-1
clone size: .
CDR3 DNA: TGTGCCAGCTCACCACTCTTTGGACAGGGTGAACAGGGTGAAGCTTTCTTT
CDR3 protein: CASSPLFGQGEQGEAFF

V gene: TRBV9
D gene: .
CDR3 length: 15
J gene: TRBJ2-5
clone size: .
CDR3 DNA: TGTGCCAGCAGCGCAAAGCCCGGGACAATGGAGACCCAGTACTTC
CDR3 protein: CASSAKPGTMETQYF

V gene: TRBV7-6
D gene: TRBD2
CDR3 length: 16
J gene: TRBJ2-7
clone size: .
CDR3 DNA: TGTGCCAGCAGCTTCCACGAACTAGCGGGAGGCTACGAGCAGTACTTC
CDR3 protein: CASSFHELAGGYEQYF

V gene: TRBV6-5
D gene: TRBD1
CDR3 length: 14
J gene: TRBJ2-5
clone size: .
CDR3 DNA: TGTGCCAGCAGGAGGACAGGGGGCCTTGAGACCCAGTACTTC
CDR3 protein: CASRRTGGLETQYF

V gene: TRBV30
D gene: .
CDR3 length: 13
J gene: TRBJ1-1
clone size: .
CDR3 DNA: TGTGCCTGGAGTGTCTGGGCCCAGGCTGAAGCTTTCTTT
CDR3 protein: CAWSVWAQAEAFF

V gene: TRBV30
D gene: TRBD1
CDR3 length: 16
J gene: TRBJ1-6
clone size: few
CDR3 DNA: TGTGCCTGGAGGGAGACAGGGGCATTACATAATTCACCCCTCCACTTT
CDR3 protein: CAWRETGALHNSPLHF

V gene: TRBV14
D gene: TRBD2
CDR3 length: 15
J gene: TRBJ2-5
clone size: .
CDR3 DNA: TGTGCCAGCAGCCAAGACGGGGGGGCCCGGGAGACCCAGTACTTC
CDR3 protein: CASSQDGGARETQYF

V gene: TRBV5-1
D gene: .
CDR3 length: 16
J gene: TRBJ2-5
clone size: .
CDR3 DNA: TGCGCCAGCAGCTTGGCCCCCTGGGGGCGAGAAGAGACCCAGTACTTC
CDR3 protein: CASSLAPWGREETQYF

V gene: TRBV7-2
D gene: TRBD1
CDR3 length: 16
J gene: TRBJ2-6
clone size: .
CDR3 DNA: TGTGCCAGCAGCGTGTCAGGGGGCGCTGGGGCCAACGTCCTGACTTTC
CDR3 protein: CASSVSGGAGANVLTF

V gene: TRBV5-4
D gene: .
CDR3 length: 13
J gene: TRBJ1-2
clone size: once
CDR3 DNA: TGTGCCAGCAGCTTAGGCCGCGGGGATGGCTACACCTTC
CDR3 protein: CASSLGRGDGYTF

V gene: TRBV27
D gene: .
CDR3 length: 14
J gene: TRBJ2-7
clone size: once
CDR3 DNA: TGTGCCAGCAGTTGGACAGTTACCGCCTACGAGCAGTACTTC
CDR3 protein: CASSWTVTAYEQYF

V gene: TRBV28
D gene: TRBD1
CDR3 length: 14
J gene: TRBJ1-4
clone size: few
CDR3 DNA: TGTGCCACCTCCATCCGGACAGGGGAAGAAAAACTGTTTTTT
CDR3 protein: CATSIRTGEEKLFF

V gene: TRBV30
D gene: TRBD2
CDR3 length: 16
J gene: TRBJ2-1
clone size: .
CDR3 DNA: TGTGCCTGGAGTGTACGAGCGGGGAGCTCCTACAATGAGCAGTTCTTC
CDR3 protein: CAWSVRAGSSYNEQFF

V gene: TRBV27
D gene: .
CDR3 length: 14
J gene: TRBJ1-5
clone size: few
CDR3 DNA: TGTGCCAGCAGTTTCAGGGTTGGCAATCAGCCCCAGCATTTT
CDR3 protein: CASSFRVGNQPQHF

V gene: TRBV6-6
D gene: TRBD2
CDR3 length: 17
J gene: TRBJ2-1
clone size: once
CDR3 DNA: TGTGCCAGCAGTCGCTCAGGACTAGCGGGCTCCTACAATGAGCAGTTCTTC
CDR3 protein: CASSRSGLAGSYNEQFF